The clone carrying this T cell receptor beta chain was observed many times. Its specificity is unknown. The sample belongs to a study of blood T cells in healthy people across ages. Study results and limitations: Diversity was higher, and naive CD4+ cells more numerous, in long-lived donors than in aged donors.

Together with a sample-barcoded 5' primer, a J-beta primer mix was included in a second PCR lasting about 7 to 12 cycles. MiXCR was run by TCRdb on the 5' RACE reads, yielding one entry per CDR3 protein. The sample gives 650,000 to 1,000,000 distinct CDR3 sequences, around 34% of which show up once; 10% to 15% is in the top ten. Trimming removed 5 bases from V and 11 bases from J, with 13 bases in between. The CDR3 extends over 12 amino acids. The source material was blood. The sequence was obtained from a man in his late teens or twenties in good health. V is TRBV12-3 or TRBV12-4 and J is TRBJ2-1; D unresolved. CDR3 bases: TGTGCCAGCAGTACCTCTAGTAGTCAGCAGTTCTTC. As protein: CASSTSSSQQFF.